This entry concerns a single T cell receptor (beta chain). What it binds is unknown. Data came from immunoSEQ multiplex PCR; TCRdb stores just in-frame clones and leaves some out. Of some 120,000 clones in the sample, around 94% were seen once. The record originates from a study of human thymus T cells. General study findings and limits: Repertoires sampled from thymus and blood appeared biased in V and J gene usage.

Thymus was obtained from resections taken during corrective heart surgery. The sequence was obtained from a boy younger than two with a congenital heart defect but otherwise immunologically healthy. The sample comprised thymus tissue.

CDR3: CASSVDSGGGETQYF. For the CDR3, the DNA is TGTGCCAGCAGCGTAGATAGCGGGGGAGGTGAGACCCAGTACTTC. The chain employs TRBV9 and TRBJ2-5; 9 nucleotides line up with TRBD2. V dropped 0 bases and J dropped 5; count of bases not matched to a gene: 5. Germline assignment: CDR1 SGDLS and CDR2 YYNGEE. The CDR3 loop spans 15 amino acids.